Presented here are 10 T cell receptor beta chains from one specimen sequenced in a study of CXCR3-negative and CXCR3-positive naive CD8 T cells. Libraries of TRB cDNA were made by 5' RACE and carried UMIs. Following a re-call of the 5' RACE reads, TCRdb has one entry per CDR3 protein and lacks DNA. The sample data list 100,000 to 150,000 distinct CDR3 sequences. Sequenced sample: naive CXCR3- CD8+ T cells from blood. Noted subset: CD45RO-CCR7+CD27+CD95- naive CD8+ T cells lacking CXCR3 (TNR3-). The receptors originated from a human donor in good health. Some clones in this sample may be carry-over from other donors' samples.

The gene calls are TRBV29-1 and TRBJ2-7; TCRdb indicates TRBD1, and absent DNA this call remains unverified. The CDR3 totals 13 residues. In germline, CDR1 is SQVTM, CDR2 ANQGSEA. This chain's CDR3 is CSVEEQGRFEQYF.

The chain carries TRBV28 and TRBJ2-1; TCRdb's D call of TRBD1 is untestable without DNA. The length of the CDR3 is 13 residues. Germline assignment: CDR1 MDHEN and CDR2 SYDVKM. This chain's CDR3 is CAIDNRAYNEQFF. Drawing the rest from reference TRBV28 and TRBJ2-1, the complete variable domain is DVKVTQSSRYLVKRTGEKVFLECVQDMDHENMFWYRQDPGLGLRLIYFSYDVKMKEKGDIPEGYSVSREKKERFSLILESASTNQTSMYLCAIDNRAYNEQFFGPGTRLTVL.

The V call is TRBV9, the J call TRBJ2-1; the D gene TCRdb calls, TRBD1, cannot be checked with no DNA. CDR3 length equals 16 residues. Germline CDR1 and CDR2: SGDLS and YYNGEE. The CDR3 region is CASSAETGSSYNEQFF. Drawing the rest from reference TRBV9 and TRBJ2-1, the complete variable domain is DSGVTQTPKHLITATGQRVTLRCSPRSGDLSVYWYQQSLDQGLQFLIQYYNGEERAKGNILERFSAQQFPDLHSELNLSSLELGDSALYFCASSAETGSSYNEQFFGPGTRLTVL.

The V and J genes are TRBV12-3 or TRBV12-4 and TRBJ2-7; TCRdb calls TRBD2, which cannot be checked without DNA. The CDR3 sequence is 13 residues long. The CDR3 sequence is CASRPGERVEQYF.

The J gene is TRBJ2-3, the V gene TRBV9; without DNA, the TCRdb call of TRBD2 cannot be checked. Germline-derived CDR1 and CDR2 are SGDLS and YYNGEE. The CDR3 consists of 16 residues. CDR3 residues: CASSVATSGGSDTQYF.

The chain's CDR3 is CAISESDGSSYNEQFF. The chain employs TRBV10-3 and TRBJ2-1. The length of the CDR3 is 16 residues. From germline, CDR1 is ENHRY and CDR2 SYGVKD.

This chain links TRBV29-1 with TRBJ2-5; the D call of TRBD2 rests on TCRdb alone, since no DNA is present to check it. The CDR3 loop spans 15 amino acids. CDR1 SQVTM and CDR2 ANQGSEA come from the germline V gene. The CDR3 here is CSVDTLRDREETQYF.

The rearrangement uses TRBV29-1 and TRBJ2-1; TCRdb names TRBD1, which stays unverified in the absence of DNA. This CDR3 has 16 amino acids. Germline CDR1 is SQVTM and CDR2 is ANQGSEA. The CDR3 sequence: CSVERDRDRFYNEQFF.

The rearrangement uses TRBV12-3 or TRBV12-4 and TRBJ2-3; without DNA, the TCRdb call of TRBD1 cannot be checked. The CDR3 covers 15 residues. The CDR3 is CASSTQRAGTDTQYF.

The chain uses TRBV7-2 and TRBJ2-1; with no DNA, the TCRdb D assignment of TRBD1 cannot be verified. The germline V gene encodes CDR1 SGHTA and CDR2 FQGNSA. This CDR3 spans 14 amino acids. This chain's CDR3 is CASNRDTSYNEQFF.